This record covers a single T cell receptor (beta chain). This receptor's antigen is unknown. Base qualities were left out, and no much larger clone turns up one base away. The source of the sample is a study of blood T cell repertoires in COVID-19 (dated by TCRdb to about 2020). Regarding the study in general: The collaborator samples originated in the United States, Italy and Spain and spanned the acute and convalescent phases of COVID-19. Sample metadata almost always included a de-identified subject ID, COVID-19 status, age in years and sex. The repertoires were made available in a free public database intended to serve as a resource for research on the immune response to SARS-CoV-2. Samples were obtained from the ongoing ImmuneRACE study (first 160 participants) and from 1,254 subjects provided by 6 global collaborators. The material from the prospective study consisted of cDNA or gDNA derived from T cells, B-cell-depleted T cells, or PBMCs. Deeply sampled blood TCRbeta repertoires from subjects exposed to, actively infected with, or recovered from COVID-19 were included in the dataset. Where available, HLA class I and class II types were taken from metadata supplied by the sample provider and were not determined by assay-based typing. On the study overall, not on this receptor specifically: Clinical and demographic metadata were provided uncurated, with the amount varying by source and participant.

Each collaborating institution followed its own protocols to collect whole blood in K2EDTA tubes. Collaborator samples were shipped for TCRbeta analysis as frozen whole blood, isolated PBMCs, or DNA extracted from either sample type. TCRbeta CDR3 regions were amplified from genomic DNA using the immunoSEQ Assay, a bias-controlled multiplex PCR. The source study handled its data this way. The number of nucleated cells in each sample was estimated from the amplification of reference gene primers within the assay. Sequence reads were collapsed and filtered to measure the absolute abundance of every unique TCRbeta CDR3 rearrangement. For each sample, productive Simpson clonality was calculated as the square root of Simpson's diversity index over productive rearrangements. TCRdb stores this immuneACCESS table with in-frame sequences only. Part of the clones is absent; in the studies checked, under half of the shortfall reflects unresolved V genes, and no reason is known for the rest. D and trimming come from the DNA, and the V and J calls and clone size come from that table. Across this sample there are 80,000 or so clones, with 70% to 75% seen only once. Over 5.5% of the sample lies in the top ten.

This TCR derives from a man over 45 with active or convalescent COVID-19. Sequencing was done on a sample of peripheral blood.

The CDR3 amino acid sequence is: CAVAGQGKETQYF. The base sequence is TGTGCCGTAGCGGGACAGGGAAAAGAGACCCAGTACTTC. The sequence links TRBV5-4 to TRBJ2-5, and possibly TRBD1, on 9 matching bases. Counted from cysteine to phenylalanine, this CDR3 has 13 amino acids. The sequence is cut down to CDR3 DNA, 39 bases in frame from base 1. V is pared back by 10 bases and J by 3 bases, with 16 bases lying between the germline termini. The germline V gene (reference sequence) yields SGHNT for CDR1 and YYREEE for CDR2.